Listed below are T cell receptor beta chains from one sample, sequenced in a study of T-cell reconstitution after alpha-beta-depleted transplantation in children. Each CDR3 protein gets one entry after TCRdb re-called the PCR reads with MiXCR. The sample lists fewer than 750,000 distinct CDR3 sequences; about 23% were seen once. The sequences come from PBMCs, mostly from graft donor cells, collected 360 days after TCRalphabeta/CD19-depleted stem cell transplant. The source of these receptors is a boy under two years old who had a stem cell transplant for acute myeloid leukemia, so the T cells may come from the graft donor. Each CDR3 is given with its conserved first and last residue. The D gene is left open where the match is weak. Clone size is given for some rows only: seen once, a few or many times, or a class if the clone is expanded.

clone_size j_call d_call v_call cdr3_aa cdr3_nt
many TRBJ2-1 NA TRBV29-1 CSVRLVVKGNEQFF TGCAGCGTTAGACTAGTTGTGAAGGGAAATGAGCAGTTCTTC
NA TRBJ2-3 TRBD2 TRBV7-6 CASSLRGGGAVDTQYF TGTGCCAGCAGCTTAAGAGGCGGGGGGGCCGTAGATACGCAGTATTTT
few TRBJ2-1 TRBD2 TRBV29-1 CSVGPSGGSNEQFF TGCAGCGTTGGACCTAGCGGGGGGTCAAATGAGCAGTTCTTC
many TRBJ2-3 TRBD1 TRBV24-1 CATGGTDKMDTQYF TGTGCCACCGGTGGGACAGATAAAATGGATACGCAGTATTTT
NA TRBJ1-1 NA TRBV6-2/TRBV6-3 CASRTPGRNTEAFF TGTGCCAGCAGAACCCCAGGGAGGAACACTGAAGCTTTCTTT
many TRBJ2-2 NA TRBV3-1 CASSQEWGGRRTGELFF TGTGCCAGCAGCCAAGAATGGGGGGGGCGCAGGACCGGGGAGCTGTTTTTT
NA TRBJ2-1 NA TRBV7-6 CASSLDGRAAEQFF TGTGCCAGCAGCTTAGATGGCAGGGCGGCTGAGCAGTTCTTC
NA TRBJ1-1 NA TRBV20-1 CSARGGGPRANTEAFF TGCAGTGCTAGAGGGGGGGGGCCGCGGGCCAACACTGAAGCTTTCTTT
few TRBJ1-5 NA TRBV5-1 CASSLEVGGQPQHF TGCGCCAGCAGCTTGGAAGTTGGGGGTCAGCCCCAGCATTTT
NA TRBJ1-6 TRBD1 TRBV6-2/TRBV6-3 CAGGGNFPLHF TGTGCCGGAGGGGGCAACTTCCCCCTCCACTTT
NA TRBJ2-5 NA TRBV7-2 CASSLGSAQETQYF TGTGCCAGCAGCTTAGGGTCAGCTCAAGAGACCCAGTACTTC
NA TRBJ2-5 TRBD2 TRBV6-1 CASSPLAGLKETQYF TGTGCCAGCAGTCCATTAGCGGGGCTTAAAGAGACCCAGTACTTC
NA TRBJ2-7 TRBD1 TRBV24-1 CATSDPDRGQVEQYF TGTGCCACCAGTGACCCGGACAGGGGGCAGGTCGAGCAGTACTTC
NA TRBJ2-3 NA TRBV24-1 CATSDLRSMGTDTQYF TGTGCCACCAGTGATTTGCGGAGTATGGGCACAGATACGCAGTATTTT
few TRBJ2-2 NA TRBV12-3/TRBV12-4 CASRGGTGWAGELFF TGTGCCAGCAGGGGGGGGACAGGCTGGGCCGGGGAGCTGTTTTTT
NA TRBJ2-5 TRBD2 TRBV20-1 CSATPGGGETQYF TGCAGTGCCACCCCTGGCGGGGGAGAGACCCAGTACTTC
many TRBJ1-2 TRBD1 TRBV15 CATSPGKSGTGFYGYTF TGTGCCACCAGCCCCGGAAAATCCGGGACAGGGTTCTATGGCTACACCTTC
many TRBJ1-6 NA TRBV20-1 CSASKGAAANSPLHF TGCAGTGCTAGTAAGGGTGCGGCAGCTAATTCACCCCTCCACTTT
NA TRBJ1-6 TRBD1 TRBV27 CASSQTTGPLHF TGTGCCAGCAGTCAGACGACAGGGCCCCTCCACTTT
few TRBJ2-1 NA TRBV20-1 CSARDSLNEQFF TGCAGTGCTAGAGATAGTCTCAATGAGCAGTTCTTC
few TRBJ1-1 NA TRBV6-5 CASSYEGGVGTEAFF TGTGCCAGCAGTTACGAGGGGGGAGTGGGCACTGAAGCTTTCTTT
NA TRBJ2-5 NA TRBV2 CASSDSGWETQYF TGTGCCAGCAGTGACTCGGGGTGGGAGACCCAGTACTTC
few TRBJ2-4 NA TRBV20-1 CSASRGVIAKNIQYF TGCAGTGCTAGCAGGGGGGTAATAGCCAAAAACATTCAGTACTTC
NA TRBJ2-7 TRBD1 TRBV9 CASSVAGQGFGEQYF TGTGCCAGCAGCGTAGCGGGACAGGGGTTCGGCGAGCAGTACTTC
few TRBJ2-7 TRBD2 TRBV12-3/TRBV12-4 CASSSGTSGGAPYEQYF TGTGCCAGCAGTTCAGGGACTAGCGGGGGGGCCCCCTACGAGCAGTACTTC
many TRBJ2-1 TRBD2 TRBV20-1 CSARTSGVSEQFF TGCAGTGCTAGAACTAGCGGGGTTTCTGAGCAGTTCTTC
NA TRBJ2-3 TRBD2 TRBV20-1 CSAIEGSGGFTDTQYF TGCAGTGCCATCGAGGGTAGCGGGGGATTCACAGATACGCAGTATTTT
NA TRBJ2-5 NA TRBV25-1 CAIATAGETQYF TGTGCCATCGCGACAGCCGGAGAGACCCAGTACTTC
NA TRBJ2-7 NA TRBV13 CASSLGFPREQYF TGTGCCAGCAGCTTAGGATTCCCTCGAGAGCAGTACTTC
many TRBJ2-1 NA TRBV12-3/TRBV12-4 CASSPKGDGLNEQFF TGTGCCAGCAGTCCCAAGGGGGACGGACTTAATGAGCAGTTCTTC
many TRBJ2-1 TRBD2 TRBV18 CASSPSGAYNEQFF TGTGCCAGCTCACCAAGCGGGGCATACAATGAGCAGTTCTTC
NA TRBJ2-5 NA TRBV15 CATSPMAREIETQYF TGTGCCACCAGTCCGATGGCGAGGGAGATTGAGACCCAGTACTTC
NA TRBJ2-5 NA TRBV5-6 CASSFGWPGQETQYF TGTGCCAGCAGCTTCGGTTGGCCAGGGCAAGAGACCCAGTACTTC
NA TRBJ1-1 NA TRBV4-3 CASSQDGAVNTEAFF TGCGCCAGCAGCCAAGATGGGGCAGTTAACACTGAAGCTTTCTTT
many TRBJ2-2 TRBD1 TRBV6-5 CASSYLGQGLTGELFF TGTGCCAGCAGTTACTTGGGACAGGGGCTCACCGGGGAGCTGTTTTTT
NA TRBJ1-5 NA TRBV20-1 CSVLMGDQPQHF TGCAGTGTCCTTATGGGAGATCAGCCCCAGCATTTT
few TRBJ2-1 TRBD2 TRBV20-1 CSAASGGLYNEQFF TGCAGTGCTGCTAGCGGGGGGCTGTACAATGAGCAGTTCTTC
NA TRBJ1-5 NA TRBV7-2 CASSLNAEQPQHF TGTGCCAGCAGCTTAAACGCGGAGCAGCCCCAGCATTTT
NA TRBJ1-4 NA TRBV6-1 CASRTGTTNEKLFF TGTGCCAGCAGAACCGGGACAACTAATGAAAAACTGTTTTTT
many TRBJ1-4 NA TRBV5-5 CASSDPGQPEKLFF TGTGCCAGCAGCGATCCGGGACAACCTGAAAAACTGTTTTTT